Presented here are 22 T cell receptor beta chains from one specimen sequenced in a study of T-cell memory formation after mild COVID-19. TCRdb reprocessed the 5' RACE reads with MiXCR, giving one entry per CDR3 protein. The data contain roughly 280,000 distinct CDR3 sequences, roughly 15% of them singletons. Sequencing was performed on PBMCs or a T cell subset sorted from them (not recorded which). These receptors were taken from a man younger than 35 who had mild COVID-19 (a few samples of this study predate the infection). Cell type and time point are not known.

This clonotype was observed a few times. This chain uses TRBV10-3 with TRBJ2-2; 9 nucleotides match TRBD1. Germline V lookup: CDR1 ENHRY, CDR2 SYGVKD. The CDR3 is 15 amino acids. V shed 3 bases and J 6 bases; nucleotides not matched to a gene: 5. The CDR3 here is CAISEGDRESGELFF. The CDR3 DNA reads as TGTGCCATCAGTGAAGGGGACAGGGAATCCGGGGAGCTGTTTTTT.

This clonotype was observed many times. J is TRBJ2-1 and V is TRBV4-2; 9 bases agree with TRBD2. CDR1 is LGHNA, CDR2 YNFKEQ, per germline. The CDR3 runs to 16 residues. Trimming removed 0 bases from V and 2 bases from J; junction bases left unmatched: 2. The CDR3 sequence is CASSQDGGGAYNEQFF. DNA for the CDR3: TGTGCCAGCAGCCAAGACGGCGGGGGGGCCTACAATGAGCAGTTCTTC.

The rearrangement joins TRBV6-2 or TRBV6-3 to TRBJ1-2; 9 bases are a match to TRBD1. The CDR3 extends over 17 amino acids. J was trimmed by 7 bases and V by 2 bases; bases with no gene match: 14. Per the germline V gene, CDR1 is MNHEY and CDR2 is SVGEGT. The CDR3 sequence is CASSYDLVSDRGGGYTF. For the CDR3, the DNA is TGTGCCAGCAGTTACGACCTCGTCTCGGACAGGGGAGGTGGCTACACCTTC.

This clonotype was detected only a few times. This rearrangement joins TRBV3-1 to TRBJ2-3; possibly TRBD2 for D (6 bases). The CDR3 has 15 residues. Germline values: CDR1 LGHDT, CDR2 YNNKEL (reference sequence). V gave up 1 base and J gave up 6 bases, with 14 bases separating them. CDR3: CASSQGTTGVDTQYF. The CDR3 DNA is TGTGCCAGCAGCCAAGGGACTACCGGCGTCGATACGCAGTATTTT.

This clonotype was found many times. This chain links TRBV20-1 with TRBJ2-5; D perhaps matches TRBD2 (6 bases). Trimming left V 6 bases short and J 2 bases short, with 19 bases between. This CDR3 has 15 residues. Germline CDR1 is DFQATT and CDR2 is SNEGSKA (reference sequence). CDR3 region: CSAPPHSGVQETQYF. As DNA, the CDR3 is TGCAGTGCCCCGCCCCACTCGGGGGTTCAAGAGACCCAGTACTTC.

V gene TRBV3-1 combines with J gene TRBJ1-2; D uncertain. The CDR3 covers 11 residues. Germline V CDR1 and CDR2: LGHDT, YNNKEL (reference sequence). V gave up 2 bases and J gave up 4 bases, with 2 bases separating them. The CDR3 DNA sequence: TGTGCCAGCAGCCAACTCTATGGCTACACCTTC. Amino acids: CASSQLYGYTF.

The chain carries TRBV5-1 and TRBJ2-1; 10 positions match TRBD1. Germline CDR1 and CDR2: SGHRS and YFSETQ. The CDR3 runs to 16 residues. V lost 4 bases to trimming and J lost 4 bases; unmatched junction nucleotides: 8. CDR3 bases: TGCGCCAGCAGCCGATCGGGACAGGGGTATTACAATGAGCAGTTCTTC. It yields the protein CASSRSGQGYYNEQFF. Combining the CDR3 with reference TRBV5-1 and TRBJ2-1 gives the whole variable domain KAGVTQTPRYLIKTRGQQVTLSCSPISGHRSVSWYQQTPGQGLQFLFEYFSETQRNKGNFPGRFSGRQFSNSRSEMNVSTLELGDSALYLCASSRSGQGYYNEQFFGPGTRLTVL.

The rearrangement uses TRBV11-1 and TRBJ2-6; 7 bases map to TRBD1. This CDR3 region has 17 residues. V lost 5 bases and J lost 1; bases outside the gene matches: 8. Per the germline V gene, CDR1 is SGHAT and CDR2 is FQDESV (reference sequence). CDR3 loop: CASSARQGASGANVLTF. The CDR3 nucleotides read TGTGCCAGCAGCGCCAGACAGGGCGCTTCTGGGGCCAACGTCCTGACTTTC.

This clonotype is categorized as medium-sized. The CDR3 DNA follows: TGCGCCAGCAGCCAACGGGAAGTTACTGAAGCTTTCTTT. This sequence encodes CASSQREVTEAFF. V and J are TRBV4-1 and TRBJ1-1; D uncertain. V dropped 2 bases and J dropped 5 bases, with 9 bases sitting between them. CDR3 length: 13 residues. Germline lookup yields CDR1 MGHRA and CDR2 YSYEKL.

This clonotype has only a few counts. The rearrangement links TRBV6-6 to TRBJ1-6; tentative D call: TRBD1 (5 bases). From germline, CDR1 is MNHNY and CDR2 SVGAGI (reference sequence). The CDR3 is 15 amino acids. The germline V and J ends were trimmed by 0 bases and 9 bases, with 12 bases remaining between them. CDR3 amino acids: CASSYSRGISSPLHF. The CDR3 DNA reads TGTGCCAGCAGTTACTCGCGGGGGATCAGTTCACCCCTCCACTTT.

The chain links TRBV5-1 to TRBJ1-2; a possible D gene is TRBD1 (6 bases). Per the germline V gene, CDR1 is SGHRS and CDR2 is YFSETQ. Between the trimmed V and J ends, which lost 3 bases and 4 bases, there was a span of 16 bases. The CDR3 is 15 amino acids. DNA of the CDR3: TGCGCCAGCAGCTCGCCGCCGGGACACCGCTATGGCTACACCTTC. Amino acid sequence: CASSSPPGHRYGYTF.

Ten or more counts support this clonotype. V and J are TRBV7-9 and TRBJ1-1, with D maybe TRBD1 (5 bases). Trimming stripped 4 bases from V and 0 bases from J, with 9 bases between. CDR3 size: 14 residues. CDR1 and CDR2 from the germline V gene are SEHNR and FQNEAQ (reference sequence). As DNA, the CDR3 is TGTGCCAGCAGCTGGTGGGGACTGAACACTGAAGCTTTCTTT. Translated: CASSWWGLNTEAFF. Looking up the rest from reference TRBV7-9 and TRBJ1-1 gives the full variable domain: DTGVSQNPRHKITKRGQNVTFRCDPISEHNRLYWYRQTLGQGPEFLTYFQNEAQLEKSRLLSDRFSAERPKGSFSTLEIQRTEQGDSAMYLCASSWWGLNTEAFFGQGTRLTVV.

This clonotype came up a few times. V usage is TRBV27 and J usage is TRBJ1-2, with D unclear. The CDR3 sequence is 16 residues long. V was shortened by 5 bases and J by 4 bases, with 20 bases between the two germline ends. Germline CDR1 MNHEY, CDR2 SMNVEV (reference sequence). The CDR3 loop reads CASSPQLDAAVYGYTF. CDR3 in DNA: TGTGCCAGCAGTCCCCAGTTGGATGCGGCTGTCTATGGCTACACCTTC.

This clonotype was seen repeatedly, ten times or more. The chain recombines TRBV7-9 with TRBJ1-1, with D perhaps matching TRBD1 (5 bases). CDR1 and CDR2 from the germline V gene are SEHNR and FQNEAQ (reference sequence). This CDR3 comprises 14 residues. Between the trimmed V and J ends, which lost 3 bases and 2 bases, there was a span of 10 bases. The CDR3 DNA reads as TGTGCCAGCAGCTTTACAGGAGTTAACACTGAAGCTTTCTTT. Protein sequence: CASSFTGVNTEAFF.

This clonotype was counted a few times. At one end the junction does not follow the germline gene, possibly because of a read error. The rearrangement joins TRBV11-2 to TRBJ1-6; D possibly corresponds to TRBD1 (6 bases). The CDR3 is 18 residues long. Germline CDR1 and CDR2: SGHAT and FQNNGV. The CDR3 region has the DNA TGTGCCAGCAGTTTAGGGGGACAACCCAACTCCTATAATTCACCCCTCCACTTT. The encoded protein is CASSLGGQPNSYNSPLHF. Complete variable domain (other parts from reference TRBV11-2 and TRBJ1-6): EAGVAQSPRYKIIEKRQSVAFWCNPISGHATLYWYQQILGQGPKLLIQFQNNGVVDDSQLPKDRFSAERLKGVDSTLKIQPAKLEDSAVYLCASSLGGQPNSYNSPLHFGNGTRLTVT.

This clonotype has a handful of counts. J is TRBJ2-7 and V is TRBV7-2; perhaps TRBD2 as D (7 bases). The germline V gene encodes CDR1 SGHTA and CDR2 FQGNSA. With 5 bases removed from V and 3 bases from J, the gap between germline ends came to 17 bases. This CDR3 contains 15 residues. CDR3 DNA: TGTGCCAGCAGCCCAAGGGGGGGATCCTTCTACGAGCAGTACGTC. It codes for CASSPRGGSFYEQYV.

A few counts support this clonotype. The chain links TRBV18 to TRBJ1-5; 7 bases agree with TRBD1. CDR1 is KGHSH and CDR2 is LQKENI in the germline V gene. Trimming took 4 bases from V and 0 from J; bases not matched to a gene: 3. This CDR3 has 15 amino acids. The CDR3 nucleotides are TGTGCCAGCTCACACGGGACAGCTAGCAATCAGCCCCAGCATTTT. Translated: CASSHGTASNQPQHF. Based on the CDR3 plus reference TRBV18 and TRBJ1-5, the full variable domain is NAGVMQNPRHLVRRRGQEARLRCSPMKGHSHVYWYRQLPEEGLKFMVYLQKENIIDESGMPKERFSAEFPKEGPSILRIQQVVRGDSAAYFCASSHGTASNQPQHFGDGTRLSIL.

CDR3 loop: CASSETRGSTQYF. CDR3 coding DNA: TGTGCCAGCAGTGAAACACGGGGTAGTACGCAGTATTTT. This chain links TRBV2 with TRBJ2-3; tentative D call: TRBD2 (5 bases). The CDR3 consists of 13 residues. Trimming left V 2 bases short and J 8 bases short, with 11 bases between. Germline values: CDR1 SNHLY, CDR2 FYNNEI.

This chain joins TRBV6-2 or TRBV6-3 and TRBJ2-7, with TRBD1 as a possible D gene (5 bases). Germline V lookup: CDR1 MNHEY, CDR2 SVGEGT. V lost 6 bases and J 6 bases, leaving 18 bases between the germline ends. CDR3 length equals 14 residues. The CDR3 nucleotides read TGTGCCAGCAGCCACAGGACAAAGGGGATCGAGCAGTACGTC. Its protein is CASSHRTKGIEQYV.

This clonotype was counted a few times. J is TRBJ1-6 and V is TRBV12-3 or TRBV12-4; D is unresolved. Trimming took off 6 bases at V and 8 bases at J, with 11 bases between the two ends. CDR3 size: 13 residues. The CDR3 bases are TGTGCCAGCAGCCCCCAAAGGGATTCACCCCTCCACTTT. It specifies CASSPQRDSPLHF.

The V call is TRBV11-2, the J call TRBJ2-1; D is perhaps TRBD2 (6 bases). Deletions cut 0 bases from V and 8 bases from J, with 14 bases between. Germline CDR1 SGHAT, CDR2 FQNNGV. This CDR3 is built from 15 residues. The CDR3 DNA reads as TGTGCCAGCAGCTTAGACGGAGGTACGGGGGATGAGCAGTTCTTC. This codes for CASSLDGGTGDEQFF.

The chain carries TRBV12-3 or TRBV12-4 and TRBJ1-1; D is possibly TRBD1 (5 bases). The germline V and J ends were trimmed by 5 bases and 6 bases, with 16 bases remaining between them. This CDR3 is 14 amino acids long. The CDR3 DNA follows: TGTGCCAGCAGTCCGAATGGGGCAGAGGCTGAAGCTTTCTTT. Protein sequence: CASSPNGAEAEAFF.